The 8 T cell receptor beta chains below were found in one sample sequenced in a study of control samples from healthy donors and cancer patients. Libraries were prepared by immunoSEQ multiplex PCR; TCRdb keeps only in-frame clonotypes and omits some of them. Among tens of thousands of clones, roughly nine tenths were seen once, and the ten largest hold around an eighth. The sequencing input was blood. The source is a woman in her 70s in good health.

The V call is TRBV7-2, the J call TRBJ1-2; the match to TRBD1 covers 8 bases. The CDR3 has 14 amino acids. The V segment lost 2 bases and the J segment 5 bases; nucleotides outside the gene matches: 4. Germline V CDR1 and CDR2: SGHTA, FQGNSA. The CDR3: CASSLQGAYYGYTF. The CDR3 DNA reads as TGTGCCAGCAGCTTACAGGGGGCGTATTATGGCTACACCTTC.

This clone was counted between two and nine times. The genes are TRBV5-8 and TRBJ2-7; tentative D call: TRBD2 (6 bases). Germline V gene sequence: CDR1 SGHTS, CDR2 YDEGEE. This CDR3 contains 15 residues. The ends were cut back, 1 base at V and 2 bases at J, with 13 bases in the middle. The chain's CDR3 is CASSLQGSGPYEQYF. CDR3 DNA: TGTGCCAGCAGCTTGCAGGGTAGCGGCCCCTACGAGCAGTACTTC.

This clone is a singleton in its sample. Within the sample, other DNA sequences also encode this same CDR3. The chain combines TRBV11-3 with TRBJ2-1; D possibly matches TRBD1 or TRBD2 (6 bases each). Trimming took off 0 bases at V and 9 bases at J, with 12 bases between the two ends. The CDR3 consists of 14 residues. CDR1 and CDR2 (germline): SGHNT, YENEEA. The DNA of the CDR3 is TGTGCCAGCAGCTTAGAGGGGGCGGGGAGTGAGCAGTTCTTC. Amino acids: CASSLEGAGSEQFF. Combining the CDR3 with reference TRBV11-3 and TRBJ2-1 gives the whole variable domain EAGVVQSPRYKIIEKKQPVAFWCNPISGHNTLYWYLQNLGQGPELLIRYENEEAVDDSQLPKDRFSAERLKGVDSTLKIQPAELGDSAVYLCASSLEGAGSEQFFGPGTRLTVL.

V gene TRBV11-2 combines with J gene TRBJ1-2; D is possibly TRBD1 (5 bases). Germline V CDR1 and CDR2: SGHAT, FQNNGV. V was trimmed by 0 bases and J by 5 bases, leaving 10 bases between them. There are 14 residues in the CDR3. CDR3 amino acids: CASSLEGTTYGYTF. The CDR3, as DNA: TGTGCCAGCAGCTTAGAAGGGACGACGTATGGCTACACCTTC.

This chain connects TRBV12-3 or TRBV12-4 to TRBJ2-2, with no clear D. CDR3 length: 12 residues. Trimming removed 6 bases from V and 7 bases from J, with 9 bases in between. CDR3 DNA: TGTGCCAGCAGGTTAAATAGCGGGGAGCTGTTTTTT. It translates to CASRLNSGELFF.

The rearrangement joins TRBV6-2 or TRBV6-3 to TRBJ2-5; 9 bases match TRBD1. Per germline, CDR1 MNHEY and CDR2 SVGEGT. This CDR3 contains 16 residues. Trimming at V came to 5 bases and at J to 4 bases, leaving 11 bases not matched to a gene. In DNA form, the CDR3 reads TGTGCCAGCAGTACCTGGAGACAGGGGGTCCGAGAGACCCAGTACTTC. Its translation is CASSTWRQGVRETQYF.

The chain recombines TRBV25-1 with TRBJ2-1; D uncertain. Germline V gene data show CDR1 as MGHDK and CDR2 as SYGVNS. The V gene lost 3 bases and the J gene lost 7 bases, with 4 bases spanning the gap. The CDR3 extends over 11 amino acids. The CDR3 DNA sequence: TGTGCCAGCAGTGACCGTAATGAGCAGTTCTTC. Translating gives CASSDRNEQFF. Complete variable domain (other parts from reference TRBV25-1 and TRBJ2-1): EADIYQTPRYLVIGTGKKITLECSQTMGHDKMYWYQQDPGMELHLIHYSYGVNSTEKGDLSSESTVSRIRTEHFPLTLESARPSHTSQYLCASSDRNEQFFGPGTRLTVL.

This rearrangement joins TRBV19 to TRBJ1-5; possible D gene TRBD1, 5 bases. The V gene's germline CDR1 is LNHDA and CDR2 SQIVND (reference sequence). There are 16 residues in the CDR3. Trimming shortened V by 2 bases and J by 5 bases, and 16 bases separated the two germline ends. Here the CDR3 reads CASSIRGRDSHQPQHF. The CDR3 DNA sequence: TGTGCCAGTAGTATACGGGGCAGGGATAGTCATCAGCCCCAGCATTTT.